These T cell receptor beta chains were read from a single sample in a study of metastatic and nonmetastatic thyroid tumors. MiXCR reprocessed the PCR reads for TCRdb. The table has tens of thousands of clones, about 13% seen once. Sequences were obtained from blood. These receptor sequences come from a female donor with papillary thyroid cancer or a benign thyroid nodule (not recorded which). Some clones in this sample may be carry-over from other donors' samples. CDR3s leave out the opening cysteine and the closing phenylalanine or tryptophan.

ASSWVGRINRETKY | TRBV7-2
ASSLGLQGIGGANVLT | TRBV11-2
SARLLGSGRIEQY | TRBV20-1
ASSLDRAASSYNEQF | TRBV11-2
ASRTANSPLH | TRBV27
SALVLGEKLF | TRBV20-1
SARVQAAQY | TRBV20-1
ASSPYSLGGLCQGEQF | TRBV6-6
ASSYSPQGHGNQPQH | TRBV6-2/TRBV6-3
ASSPWDRVYEQY | TRBV7-2
ASSGGQGIVGQPQH | TRBV19
AWSETGFAYEQY | TRBV30
ASSEALPGTAPF | TRBV2
SVRSGGFQETQY | TRBV29-1
ASSRGRTAFLSEQY | TRBV28
ASSLSSIHEQY | TRBV27
ASRAGTVNTEAF | TRBV12-3/TRBV12-4
ASSLGTGENTEAF | TRBV5-1
ASSERISGVRTGELF | TRBV9
SASVDKTARSYEQY | TRBV20-1
ASSLRGRNGELF | TRBV11-3
AIRPDRGLYEQY | TRBV10-3
ASSVVSSGLTDTQY | TRBV9
ASSLGSVNWH | TRBV7-9
ASRNPGQNQPQH | TRBV28
ASSQDRGHNTGELF | TRBV4-1
ASSMGYEQF | TRBV19